Below are 3 T cell receptor beta chains sequenced from a single sample in a study of blood T cell repertoires in COVID-19 (dated by TCRdb to the early 2020s). Library generation was performed with the immunoSEQ multiplex PCR assay. TCRdb limited this immuneACCESS table to in-frame rearrangements with V and J called. A share of clones is missing; checked studies link under half to unresolved V genes, and the rest is unexplained. Counted in this sample were approximately 150,000 clones; about 80% of them appeared once. The leading ten clones occupy about 5% of the sample. Sequencing was carried out using peripheral blood. These receptors were taken from a human donor in a cohort sampled during active COVID-19.

The genes are TRBV2 and TRBJ2-1; 14 nucleotides align to TRBD2. Per germline, CDR1 SNHLY and CDR2 FYNNEI. V shed 5 bases, J shed 10 bases, and the junction held 7 bases outside the gene matches. The CDR3 runs 15 residues. The CDR3 DNA sequence: TGTGCCAGCAGTACCCGACTAGCGGGAGGGCGGGAGCAGTTCTTC. Its protein product is CASSTRLAGGREQFF.

The V call is TRBV30, the J call TRBJ2-7; no clear D. Germline V gene sequence: CDR1 GTSNPN, CDR2 SVGIG (reference sequence). Between the trimmed V and J ends, which lost 4 bases and 0 bases, there was a span of 7 bases. The CDR3 spans 12 residues. The CDR3 is CAWNQDSYEQYV. In DNA, the CDR3 is TGTGCCTGGAACCAGGACTCCTACGAGCAGTACGTC.

The CDR3 nucleotides read TGTGCCAGCACCACCCGGGGGACTTACGAGCAGTACGTC. Its translation: CASTTRGTYEQYV. The chain employs TRBV5-6 and TRBJ2-7, with a possible D match to TRBD2 (6 bases). V was pared by 6 bases and J by 4 bases, with 14 bases between. The CDR3 sequence is 13 residues long. The germline V gene encodes CDR1 SGHDT and CDR2 YYEEEE.